One and the same sample provided the 14 T cell receptor beta chains below, sequenced in a study of T cell responses to AZD1222 COVID-19 vaccine. This table comes from immunoSEQ multiplex PCR, and its TCRdb copy is limited to in-frame clones, with some not included. The data contain roughly 91,000 clones, about 85% of them singletons. The sequences come from peripheral blood, collected on day 0 of AZD1222 vaccination. All receptors come from an adult in good health.

This sequence joins TRBV27 and TRBJ2-2; 8 nucleotides agree with TRBD2. V was pared by 6 bases and J by 4 bases, with 4 bases of the junction left unmatched. Germline values: CDR1 MNHEY, CDR2 SMNVEV (reference sequence). There are 14 residues in the CDR3. The CDR3 region has the DNA TGTGCCAGCAGGGGACTAGACAGCACCGGGGAGCTGTTTTTT. Encoded protein: CASRGLDSTGELFF.

The chain joins TRBV6-4 to TRBJ1-4; 10 bases agree with TRBD1. This CDR3 has 14 amino acids. J lost 5 bases, V lost 6 bases, and 3 bases had no gene match. The germline gives CDR1 MRHNA, CDR2 SNTAGT. CDR3 DNA: TGTGCCAGCAGCCCGGGACAGGGGAATGAAAAACTGTTTTTT. Its translation: CASSPGQGNEKLFF.

The chain carries TRBV6-6 and TRBJ1-1, with D possibly being TRBD1 (6 bases). V dropped 7 bases and J dropped 3 bases, with 18 bases sitting between them. Germline V lookup: CDR1 MNHNY, CDR2 SVGAGI (reference sequence). This CDR3 has 15 residues. CDR3 region: CASIKGGQGDTEAFF. CDR3 bases: TGTGCCAGCATTAAGGGGGGGCAGGGTGACACTGAAGCTTTCTTT.

The gene calls are TRBV4-3 and TRBJ1-1, with 9 bases that match TRBD1. The CDR3 length is 14 residues. Looked up from germline, CDR1 is LGHNA and CDR2 is YSLEER. The ends lost 2 bases at V and 3 bases at J; junction bases unmatched: 1. The DNA for the CDR3 is TGCGCCAGCAGCCAATACAGGGGGCACACTGAAGCTTTCTTT. It specifies CASSQYRGHTEAFF.

V usage is TRBV7-8 and J usage is TRBJ2-1, with 8 bases matching TRBD2. V lost 1 base and J lost 10; bases outside the gene matches: 9. The CDR3 consists of 15 residues. Germline V gives CDR1 SGHVS, CDR2 FQNEAQ. CDR3 sequence: CASSLGSAGGREQFF. In nucleotides, the CDR3 is TGTGCCAGCAGCTTAGGTTCTGCGGGGGGTCGGGAGCAGTTCTTC.

This chain links TRBV19 with TRBJ2-3, with 12 positions matching TRBD2. Germline CDR1 is LNHDA and CDR2 is SQIVND (reference sequence). V was pared by 5 bases and J by 1 base, with 7 bases of the junction left unmatched. This CDR3 region has 17 residues. CDR3 DNA: TGTGCCAGTAGTCGATCTAGCGGGAGGGTCGGCACAGATACGCAGTATTTT. Protein sequence: CASSRSSGRVGTDTQYF.

The chain has TRBV19 and TRBJ1-2, with D unclear. This CDR3 region has 13 residues. The V end lost 7 bases, the J end lost 5 bases, and 14 bases lay between the germline ends. Germline V gene lookup returns CDR1 LNHDA and CDR2 SQIVND (reference sequence). The CDR3 region is CASKFTAGYGYTF. CDR3 coding DNA: TGTGCCAGTAAGTTCACCGCTGGGTATGGCTACACCTTC.

The gene calls are TRBV6-6 and TRBJ1-1, with a tentative D call TRBD1 (5 bases). The CDR3 is 14 residues long. V was pared by 5 bases and J by 1 base, with 11 bases between. In germline, CDR1 is MNHNY, CDR2 SVGAGI (reference sequence). This CDR3 is CASSAGTKNTEAFF. The CDR3 region has the DNA TGTGCCAGCAGTGCCGGGACGAAGAACACTGAAGCTTTCTTT.

The chain is built from TRBV27 and TRBJ1-2; 11 bases match TRBD1. Germline V gene lookup returns CDR1 MNHEY and CDR2 SMNVEV (reference sequence). The CDR3 has 14 residues. J lost 5 bases, V lost 6 bases, and 5 bases had no gene match. CDR3: CASSPGQGAYGYTF. The CDR3 coding sequence is TGTGCCAGCAGCCCTGGACAGGGGGCTTATGGCTACACCTTC.

The rearrangement joins TRBV11-3 to TRBJ2-2; no definite D call. Trimming pared 5 bases from V and 0 bases from J, leaving 7 bases between. The CDR3 consists of 14 residues. CDR1 and CDR2 (germline): SGHNT, YENEEA. This chain's CDR3 is CASSGPANTGELFF. The CDR3 nucleotides are TGTGCCAGCAGCGGCCCAGCGAACACCGGGGAGCTGTTTTTT. Complete variable domain (other parts from reference TRBV11-3 and TRBJ2-2): EAGVVQSPRYKIIEKKQPVAFWCNPISGHNTLYWYLQNLGQGPELLIRYENEEAVDDSQLPKDRFSAERLKGVDSTLKIQPAELGDSAVYLCASSGPANTGELFFGEGSRLTVL.

Here the CDR3 DNA reads TGTGCCAGCAGCTTAGAGCTGCAAGTGAACTATGGCTACACCTTC. Translation gives CASSLELQVNYGYTF. The chain recombines TRBV11-2 with TRBJ1-2; D remains ambiguous. Germline assignment: CDR1 SGHAT and CDR2 FQNNGV. This CDR3 is 15 amino acids long. The V and J ends lost 0 bases and 2 bases respectively, with 10 bases between them.

The V call is TRBV19, the J call TRBJ2-1; maybe TRBD1 (6 bases). V shed 4 bases and J shed 8 bases, with 9 bases lying between them. Germline V lookup: CDR1 LNHDA, CDR2 SQIVND (reference sequence). This CDR3 has 12 residues. Here the CDR3 DNA reads TGTGCCAGTAGTACCCCAGGGGATGAGCAGTTCTTC. Its protein product is CASSTPGDEQFF.

The chain couples TRBV29-1 to TRBJ1-1; D remains ambiguous. V was shortened by 6 bases and J by 10 bases, with 15 bases between the two germline ends. The CDR3 totals 11 residues. The germline gives CDR1 SQVTM, CDR2 ANQGSEA. The DNA of the CDR3 is TGCAGCGTCGAGAAATCAGGACGAGCTTTCTTT. Protein: CSVEKSGRAFF.

The chain joins TRBV11-3 to TRBJ2-5; D perhaps matches TRBD2 (6 bases). V lost 1 base to trimming and J lost 6 bases, with 15 bases between them. CDR1 is SGHNT, CDR2 YENEEA, per germline. CDR3 length equals 15 residues. The CDR3 nucleotides read TGTGCCAGCAGCTTAGGGGCGGGGCGGCAGAAGACCCAGTACTTC. It encodes CASSLGAGRQKTQYF.